The present entry profiles one TCR beta chain with its context. There are 13 residues in the CDR3. Germline CDR1 reads KGHDR; CDR2 reads SFDVKD. Trimming took 4 bases from V and 4 from J, leaving 8 bases between them. Per sample, extraction of total RNA gave at least 6 micrograms in every case. This entry belongs to a study of blood T cells in healthy people across ages. Study-wide context: When template switching was applied, about one barcoded beta molecule was captured per two T cells.

The authors ran a second PCR of roughly 6 to 11 cycles using a sample-barcoded 5' primer and a J-beta primer mix. TCRdb reprocessed the 5' RACE reads via MiXCR and lists one record per CDR3 protein. The data show fewer than 1,200,000 distinct CDR3 sequences, under 30% seen once. This same sample was also part of a study on T cells of mothers and their children. From that paper: The donors comprised six children and their three healthy Caucasian mothers. Overlap measured in related mother-child pairs was slightly, non-significantly higher than in unrelated pairs.

The TCR was taken from a girl under 10 years old in good health. Sequencing input: blood. This chain joins TRBV24-1 and TRBJ2-3; D may correspond to TRBD1 or TRBD2 (5 bases each). The CDR3 spells CATSDGAADTQYF. In DNA, the CDR3 is TGTGCCACCAGTGACGGGGCCGCAGATACGCAGTATTTT.